The 9 T cell receptor beta chains below were found in one sample sequenced in a study of blood T cell repertoires in COVID-19. The data were produced by immunoSEQ multiplex PCR, yet TCRdb's version contains in-frame clones alone and is incomplete. Among some 290,000 clones listed, roughly 79% were seen once. Sample: peripheral blood. These receptors were obtained from a woman in her fifties or sixties with active or convalescent COVID-19.

The J gene is TRBJ2-3, the V gene TRBV19, with 11 positions matching TRBD1. Germline V lookup: CDR1 LNHDA, CDR2 SQIVND (reference sequence). V was pared by 5 bases and J by 0 bases, with 7 bases of the junction left unmatched. The CDR3 loop spans 17 amino acids. The CDR3 protein is CASSGTGGPRSTDTQYF. Here the CDR3 DNA reads TGTGCCAGTAGTGGGACAGGGGGACCCCGGAGCACAGATACGCAGTATTTT.

The V call is TRBV7-6, the J call TRBJ1-6, with a weak D call TRBD1 (5 bases). Germline CDR1 and CDR2: SGHVS and FNYEAQ. V lost 2 bases and J 1 base, leaving 12 bases between the germline ends. This CDR3 is 17 amino acids long. The CDR3 nucleotides are TGTGCCAGCAGCTTACAGCGGGGGGGGTCCTATAATTCACCCCTCCACTTT. This sequence encodes CASSLQRGGSYNSPLHF.

The rearrangement joins TRBV9 to TRBJ1-5; D gene unclear. Trimming cost V 0 bases and J 1 base, with 8 bases left between them. CDR3 length: 15 amino acids. Germline CDR1 SGDLS, CDR2 YYNGEE. The CDR3 sequence: CASSVEPGSNQPQHF. The CDR3 DNA is TGTGCCAGCAGCGTAGAGCCAGGCAGCAATCAGCCCCAGCATTTT.

The CDR3 region is CASKWDREANEQFF. The CDR3 DNA follows: TGTGCCAGCAAATGGGACAGGGAGGCCAATGAGCAGTTCTTC. This chain links TRBV6-6 with TRBJ2-1; 9 bases agree with TRBD1. Germline lookup yields CDR1 MNHNY and CDR2 SVGAGI (reference sequence). The CDR3 has 14 amino acids. The J segment lost 6 bases and the V segment lost 7 bases, leaving 7 bases of the junction unmatched.

The chain recombines TRBV5-1 with TRBJ1-4, with D possibly being TRBD1 (5 bases). The CDR3 has 13 residues. Germline lookup yields CDR1 SGHRS and CDR2 YFSETQ. V dropped 1 base and J dropped 7 bases, with 8 bases sitting between them. The CDR3 region has the DNA TGCGCCAGCAGCTTGCAGGGTAGTGAAAAACTGTTTTTT. This encodes CASSLQGSEKLFF.

This clone is a singleton in its sample. The junction and the germline gene differ at one end; a read error may be behind it. The CDR3 DNA sequence: TGTGCCATCAGTGAGGAGGGACAGGGGGCCCGGCTTCTCTTT. Translation gives CAISEEGQGARLLF. This chain links TRBV10-3 with TRBJ1-1; 12 bases match TRBD1. CDR3 length equals 14 residues. In germline, CDR1 is ENHRY, CDR2 SYGVKD.

This sequence joins TRBV9 and TRBJ2-1; D possibly corresponds to TRBD1 (5 bases). V shed 7 bases and J shed 5 bases, with 16 bases lying between them. CDR1 and CDR2 from the germline V gene are SGDLS and YYNGEE. This CDR3 has 14 amino acids. The CDR3 spells CASGRVGVDNEQFF. As DNA, the CDR3 is TGTGCCAGCGGGCGCGTAGGGGTCGACAATGAGCAGTTCTTC. Drawing the rest from reference TRBV9 and TRBJ2-1, the complete variable domain is DSGVTQTPKHLITATGQRVTLRCSPRSGDLSVYWYQQSLDQGLQFLIQYYNGEERAKGNILERFSAQQFPDLHSELNLSSLELGDSALYFCASGRVGVDNEQFFGPGTRLTVL.

This chain uses TRBV4-1 with TRBJ1-3; 7 nucleotides agree with TRBD1. Unmatched junction bases numbered 11, after V lost 0 bases and J lost 0 bases. The V gene's germline CDR1 is MGHRA and CDR2 YSYEKL. The CDR3 is 19 amino acids. The CDR3 here is CASSQDRLSRGSSGNTIYF. The CDR3 region has the DNA TGCGCCAGCAGCCAAGACCGGCTTTCCAGGGGGAGCTCTGGAAACACCATATATTTT.

V is TRBV5-5 and J is TRBJ1-6; tentatively, D is TRBD1 (5 bases). The V and J ends lost 3 bases and 7 bases respectively, with 14 bases between them. Germline V gene lookup returns CDR1 SGHKS and CDR2 YYEKEE (reference sequence). This CDR3 contains 15 residues. The DNA of the CDR3 is TGTGCCAGCAGCTCATCGGGACTGGTGAATTCACCCCTCCACTTT. Protein sequence: CASSSSGLVNSPLHF.